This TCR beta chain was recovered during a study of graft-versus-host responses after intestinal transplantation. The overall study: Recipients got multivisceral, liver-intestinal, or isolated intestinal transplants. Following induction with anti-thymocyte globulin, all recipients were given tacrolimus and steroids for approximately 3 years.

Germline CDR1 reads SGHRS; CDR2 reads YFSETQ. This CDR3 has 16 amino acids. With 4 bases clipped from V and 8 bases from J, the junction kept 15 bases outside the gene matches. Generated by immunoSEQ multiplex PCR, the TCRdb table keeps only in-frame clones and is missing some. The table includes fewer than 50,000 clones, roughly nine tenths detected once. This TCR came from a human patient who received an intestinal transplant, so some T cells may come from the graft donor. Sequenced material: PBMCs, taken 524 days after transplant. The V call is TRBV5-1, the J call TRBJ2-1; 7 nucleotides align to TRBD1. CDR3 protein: CASSPRGDRAWDEQFF. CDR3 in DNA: TGCGCCAGCAGCCCGAGGGGTGACAGGGCCTGGGATGAGCAGTTCTTC. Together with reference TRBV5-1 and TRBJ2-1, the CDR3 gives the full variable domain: KAGVTQTPRYLIKTRGQQVTLSCSPISGHRSVSWYQQTPGQGLQFLFEYFSETQRNKGNFPGRFSGRQFSNSRSEMNVSTLELGDSALYLCASSPRGDRAWDEQFFGPGTRLTVL.